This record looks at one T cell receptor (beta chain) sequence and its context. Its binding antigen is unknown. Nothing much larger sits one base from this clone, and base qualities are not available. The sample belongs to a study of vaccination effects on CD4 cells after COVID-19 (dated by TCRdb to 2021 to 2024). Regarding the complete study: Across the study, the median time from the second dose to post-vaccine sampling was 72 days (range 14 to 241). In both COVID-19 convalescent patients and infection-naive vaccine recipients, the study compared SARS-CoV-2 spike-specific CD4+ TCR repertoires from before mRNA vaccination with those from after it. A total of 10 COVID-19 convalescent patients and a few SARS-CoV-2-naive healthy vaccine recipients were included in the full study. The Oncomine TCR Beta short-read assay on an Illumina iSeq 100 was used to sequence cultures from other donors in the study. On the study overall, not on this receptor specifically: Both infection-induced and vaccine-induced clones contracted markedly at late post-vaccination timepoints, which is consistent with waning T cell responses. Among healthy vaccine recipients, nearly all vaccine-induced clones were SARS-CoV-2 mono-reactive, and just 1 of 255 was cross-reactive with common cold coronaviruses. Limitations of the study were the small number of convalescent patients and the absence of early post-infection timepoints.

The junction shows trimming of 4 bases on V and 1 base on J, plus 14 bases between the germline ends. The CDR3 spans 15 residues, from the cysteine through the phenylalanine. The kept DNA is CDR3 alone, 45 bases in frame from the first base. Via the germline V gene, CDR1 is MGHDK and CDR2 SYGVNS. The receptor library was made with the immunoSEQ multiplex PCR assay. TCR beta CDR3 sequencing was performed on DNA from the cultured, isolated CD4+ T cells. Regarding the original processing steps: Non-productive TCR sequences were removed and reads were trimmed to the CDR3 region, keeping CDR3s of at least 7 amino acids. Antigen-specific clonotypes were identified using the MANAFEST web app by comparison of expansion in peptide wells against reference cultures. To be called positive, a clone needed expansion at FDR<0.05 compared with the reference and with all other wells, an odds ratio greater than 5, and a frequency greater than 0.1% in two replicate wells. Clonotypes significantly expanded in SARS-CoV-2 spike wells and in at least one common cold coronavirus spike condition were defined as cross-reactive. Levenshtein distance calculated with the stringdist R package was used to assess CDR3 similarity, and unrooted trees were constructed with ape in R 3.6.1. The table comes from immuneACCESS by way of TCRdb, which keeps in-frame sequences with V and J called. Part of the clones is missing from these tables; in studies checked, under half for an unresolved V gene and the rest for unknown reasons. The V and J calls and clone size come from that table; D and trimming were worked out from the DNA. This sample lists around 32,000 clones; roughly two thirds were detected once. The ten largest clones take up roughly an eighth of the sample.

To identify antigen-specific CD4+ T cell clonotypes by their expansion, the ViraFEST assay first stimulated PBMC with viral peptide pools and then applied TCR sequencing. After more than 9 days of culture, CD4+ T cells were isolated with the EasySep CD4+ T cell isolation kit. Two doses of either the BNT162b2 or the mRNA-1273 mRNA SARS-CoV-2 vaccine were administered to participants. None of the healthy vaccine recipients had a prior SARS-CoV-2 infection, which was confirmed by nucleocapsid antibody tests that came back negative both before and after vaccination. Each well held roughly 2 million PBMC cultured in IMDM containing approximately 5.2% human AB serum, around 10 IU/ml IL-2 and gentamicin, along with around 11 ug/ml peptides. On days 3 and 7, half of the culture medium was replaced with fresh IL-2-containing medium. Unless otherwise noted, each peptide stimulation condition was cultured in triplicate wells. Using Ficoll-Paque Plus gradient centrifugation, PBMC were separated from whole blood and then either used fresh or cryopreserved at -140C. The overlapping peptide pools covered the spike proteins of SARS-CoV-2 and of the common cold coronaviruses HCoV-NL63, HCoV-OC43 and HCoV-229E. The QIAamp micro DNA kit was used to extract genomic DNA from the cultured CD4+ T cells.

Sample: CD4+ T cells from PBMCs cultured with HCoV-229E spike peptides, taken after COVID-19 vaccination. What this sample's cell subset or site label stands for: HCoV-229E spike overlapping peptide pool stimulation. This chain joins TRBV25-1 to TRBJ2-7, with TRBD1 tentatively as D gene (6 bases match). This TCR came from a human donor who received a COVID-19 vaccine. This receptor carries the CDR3 CASSGDTSHSYEQYF. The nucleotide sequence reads TGTGCCAGCAGTGGGGACACCAGCCATTCCTACGAGCAGTACTTC.